This paragraph covers one T cell receptor (beta chain) sequence. Its antigen is still unknown. The record originates from a study of blood T cells in healthy people across ages. The CDR3 covers 15 residues. Germline trimming cut 5 bases from V and 4 bases from J; bases unmatched to any gene: 7. CDR1 SGHTA and CDR2 FQGTGA come from the germline V gene. Through a sample-barcoded 5' primer and a J-beta primer mix, a second PCR was run for roughly 6 to 12 cycles. Every molecule of cDNA carried a tag from a template-switch adaptor with 12 random nucleotides. TCRdb processed the 5' RACE reads anew with MiXCR; each CDR3 protein has one entry. The sample contains 700,000 to 850,000 distinct CDR3 sequences, roughly 53% of which appear only once. Findings and limits, study-wide: Diversity of TCR beta per million T cells declined in a roughly linear way with age. Diversity was higher, and naive CD4+ cells more numerous, in long-lived donors than in aged donors.

The sequence derives from an elderly man in good health. This sequence joins TRBV7-3 and TRBJ1-2; 10 nucleotides agree with TRBD1. The specimen was blood. CDR3 region: CASSRGTGEVYGYTF. The DNA for the CDR3 is TGTGCCAGCAGCCGTGGGACAGGGGAGGTCTATGGCTACACCTTC.